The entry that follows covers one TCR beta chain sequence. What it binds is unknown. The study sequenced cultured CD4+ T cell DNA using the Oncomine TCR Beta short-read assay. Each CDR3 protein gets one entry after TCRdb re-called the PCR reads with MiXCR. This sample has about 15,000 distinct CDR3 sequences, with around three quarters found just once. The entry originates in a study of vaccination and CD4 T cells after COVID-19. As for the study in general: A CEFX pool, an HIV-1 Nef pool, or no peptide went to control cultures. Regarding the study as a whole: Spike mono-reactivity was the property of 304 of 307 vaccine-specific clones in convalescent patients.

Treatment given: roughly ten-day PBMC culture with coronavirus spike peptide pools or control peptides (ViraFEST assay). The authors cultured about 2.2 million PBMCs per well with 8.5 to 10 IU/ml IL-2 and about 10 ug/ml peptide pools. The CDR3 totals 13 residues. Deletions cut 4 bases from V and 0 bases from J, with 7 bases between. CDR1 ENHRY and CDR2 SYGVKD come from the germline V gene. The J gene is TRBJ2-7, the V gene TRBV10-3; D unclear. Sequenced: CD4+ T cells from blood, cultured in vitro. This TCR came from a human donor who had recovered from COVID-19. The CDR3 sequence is CAISGGSSYEQYF. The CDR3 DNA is TGTGCCATCAGTGGTGGAAGCTCCTACGAGCAGTACTTC.